Reported below is one T cell receptor (beta chain). Its specificity is unknown. CDR1 and CDR2 from the germline V gene are MDHEN and SYDVKM. This CDR3 contains 14 residues. Trimming shortened V by 4 bases and J by 2 bases, and 11 bases separated the two germline ends. The sample comes from a study of breast tumors, draining lymph nodes, adjacent tissues. Overall study findings and caveats: Tumor TCR diversity was below lymph nodes but above nontumor tissue.

From the multiplex PCR reads, TCRdb called clonotypes with MiXCR, one entry per CDR3 protein. The sample lists about 130,000 distinct CDR3 sequences, approximately 21% occurring once. Breast cancer patients provided tissue from their axillary draining lymph nodes. The sequencing sample was made of axillary lymph node tissue. The source of this sequence is a female donor with breast cancer. Some clones in this sample may be carry-over from other donors' samples. This chain joins TRBV28 and TRBJ1-2; D possibly corresponds to TRBD1 (6 bases). The CDR3 coding sequence is TGTGCCAGCAGTTCCCCTCAGGGGAACTATGGCTACACCTTC. Translating gives CASSSPQGNYGYTF.